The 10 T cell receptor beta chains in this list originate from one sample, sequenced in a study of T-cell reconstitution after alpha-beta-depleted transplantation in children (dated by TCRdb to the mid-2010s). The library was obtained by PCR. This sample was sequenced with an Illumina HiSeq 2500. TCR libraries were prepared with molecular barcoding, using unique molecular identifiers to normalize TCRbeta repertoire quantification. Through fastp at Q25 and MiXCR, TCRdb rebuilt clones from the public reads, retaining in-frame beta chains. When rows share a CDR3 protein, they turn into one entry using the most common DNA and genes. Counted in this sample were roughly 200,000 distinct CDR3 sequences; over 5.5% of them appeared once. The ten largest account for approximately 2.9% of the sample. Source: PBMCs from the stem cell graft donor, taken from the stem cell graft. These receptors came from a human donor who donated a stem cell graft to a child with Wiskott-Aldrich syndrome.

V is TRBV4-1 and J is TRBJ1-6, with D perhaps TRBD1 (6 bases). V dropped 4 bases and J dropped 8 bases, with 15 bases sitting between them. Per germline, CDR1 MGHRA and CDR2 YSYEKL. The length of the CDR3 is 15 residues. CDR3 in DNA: TGCGCCAGCAGCCCAAACAGGGATCCGGATTCACCCCTCCACTTT. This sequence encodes CASSPNRDPDSPLHF.

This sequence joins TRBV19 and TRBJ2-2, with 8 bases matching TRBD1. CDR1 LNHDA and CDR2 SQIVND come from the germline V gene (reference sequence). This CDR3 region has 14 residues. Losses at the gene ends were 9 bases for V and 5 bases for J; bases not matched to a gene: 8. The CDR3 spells CASLDRGGTGELFF. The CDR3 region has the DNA TGTGCCAGCCTTGACAGGGGAGGTACCGGGGAGCTGTTTTTT.

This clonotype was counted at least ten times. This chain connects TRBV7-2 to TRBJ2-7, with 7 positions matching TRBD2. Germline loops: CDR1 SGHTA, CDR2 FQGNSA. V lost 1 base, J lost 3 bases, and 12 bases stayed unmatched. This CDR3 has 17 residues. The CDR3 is CASSLGGLAESFYEQYF. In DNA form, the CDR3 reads TGTGCCAGCAGCTTAGGGGGCCTAGCGGAGAGCTTCTACGAGCAGTACTTC.

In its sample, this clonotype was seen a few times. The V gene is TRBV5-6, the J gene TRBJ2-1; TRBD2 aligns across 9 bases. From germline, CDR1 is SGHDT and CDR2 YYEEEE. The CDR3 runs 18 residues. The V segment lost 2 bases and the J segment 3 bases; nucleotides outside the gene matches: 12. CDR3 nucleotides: TGTGCCAGCAGCTTCCTCGCGGAGCGGGGGGCCTTCTACAATGAGCAGTTCTTC. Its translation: CASSFLAERGAFYNEQFF.

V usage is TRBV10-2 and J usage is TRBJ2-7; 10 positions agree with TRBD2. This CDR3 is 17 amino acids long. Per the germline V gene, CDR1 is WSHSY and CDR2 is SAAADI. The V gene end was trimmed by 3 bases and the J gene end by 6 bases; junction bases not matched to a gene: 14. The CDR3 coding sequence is TGCGCCAGCAGTGAAGTCCCCTTTCTAGCGGGGGTACCCGAGCAGTACTTC. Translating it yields CASSEVPFLAGVPEQYF.

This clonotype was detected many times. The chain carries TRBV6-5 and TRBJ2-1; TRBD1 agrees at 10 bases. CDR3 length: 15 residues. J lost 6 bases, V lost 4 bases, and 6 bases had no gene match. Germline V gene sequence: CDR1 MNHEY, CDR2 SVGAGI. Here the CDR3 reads CASSLTGGAGNEQFF. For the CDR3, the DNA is TGTGCCAGCAGTTTGACAGGGGGCGCTGGCAATGAGCAGTTCTTC.

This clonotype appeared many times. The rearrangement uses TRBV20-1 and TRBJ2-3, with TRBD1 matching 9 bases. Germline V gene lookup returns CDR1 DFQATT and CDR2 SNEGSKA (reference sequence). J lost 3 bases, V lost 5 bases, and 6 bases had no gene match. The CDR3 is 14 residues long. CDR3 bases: TGCAGTGCTGCGGACAGGGGACATACAGATACGCAGTATTTT. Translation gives CSAADRGHTDTQYF.

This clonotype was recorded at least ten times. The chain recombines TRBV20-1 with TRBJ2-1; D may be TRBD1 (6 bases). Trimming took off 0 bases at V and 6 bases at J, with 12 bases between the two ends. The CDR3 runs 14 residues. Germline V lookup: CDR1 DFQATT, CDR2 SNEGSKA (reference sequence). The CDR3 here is CSARDPGTFNEQFF. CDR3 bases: TGCAGTGCTAGAGACCCCGGGACATTCAATGAGCAGTTCTTC.

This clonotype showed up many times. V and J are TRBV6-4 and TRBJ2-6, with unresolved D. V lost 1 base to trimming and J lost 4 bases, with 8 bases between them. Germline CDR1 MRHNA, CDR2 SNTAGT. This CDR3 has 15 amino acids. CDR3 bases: TGTGCCAGCAGTGACTTTAGGGCCGGGGCCAACGTCCTGACTTTC. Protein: CASSDFRAGANVLTF.

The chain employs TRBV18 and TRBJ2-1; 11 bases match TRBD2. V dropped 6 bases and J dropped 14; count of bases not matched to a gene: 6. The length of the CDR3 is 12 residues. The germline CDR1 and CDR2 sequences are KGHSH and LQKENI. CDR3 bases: TGTGCCAGCTCCCACACTAGCGGGAGCAAGTTCTTC. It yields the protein CASSHTSGSKFF.